The entry below describes one T cell receptor beta chain. The antigen is undetermined. This sample was taken from a study of T cells in Graves' hyperthyroidism and ophthalmopathy. Germline CDR1 SGHNT, CDR2 YYREEE (reference sequence). The CDR3 is made up of 13 amino acids. The germline V and J ends were trimmed by 2 bases and 3 bases, with 9 bases remaining between them. The study's findings and limits: Appearing also in blood were most of the thyroid clonotypes expanded above 0.001. Onset of ophthalmopathy came a median around 6.2 months after the model predicted it.

Template material for amplifying TCR beta CDR3 regions consisted of RNA transcripts. HTBI primers were employed in a first-round RT-PCR of the TCR CDR3. TCRdb redid the calling of the multiplex PCR reads with MiXCR, one entry per CDR3 protein. The sample has roughly 380,000 distinct CDR3 sequences; approximately 14% are singletons. Stable Graves' hyperthyroidism meant no ophthalmopathy progression within 18 months. Material for sequencing was blood. The genes are TRBV5-4 and TRBJ2-7; D not resolved. The receptor comes from a woman aged 60-75 years with Graves' hyperthyroidism. The CDR3 nucleotides are TGTGCCAGCAGCTTTCGTGGGGTCTACGAGCAGTACTTC. As protein: CASSFRGVYEQYF. Based on the CDR3 plus reference TRBV5-4 and TRBJ2-7, the full variable domain is ETGVTQSPTHLIKTRGQQVTLRCSSQSGHNTVSWYQQALGQGPQFIFQYYREEENGRGNFPPRFSGLQFPNYSSELNVNALELDDSALYLCASSFRGVYEQYFGPGTRLTVT.